One and the same sample provided the 19 T cell receptor beta chains below, sequenced in a study of blood T cell repertoires in COVID-19. Repertoires were generated with immunoSEQ multiplex PCR, while TCRdb's copy carries only in-frame clones and drops some. The repertoire includes 70,000 to 75,000 clones, around three quarters of them detected once, and more than 20% sits in the top ten. The material sequenced was peripheral blood. The receptors here all came from a man between 60 and 75 years old with active or convalescent COVID-19.

The chain employs TRBV7-9 and TRBJ1-2, with 8 positions matching TRBD1. CDR3 length equals 16 residues. Trimming took 4 bases from V and 4 from J; bases not matched to a gene: 11. CDR1 is SEHNR, CDR2 FQNEAQ, per germline (reference sequence). In nucleotides, the CDR3 is TGTGCCAGCAGCTCGCAACAGGGGGTCTATGGCTATGGCTACACCTTC. This codes for CASSSQQGVYGYGYTF.

The CDR3, as DNA: TGCAGTGCTAGTGAGGGGGGATACACTGAAGCTTTCTTT. Residues: CSASEGGYTEAFF. The gene calls are TRBV20-1 and TRBJ1-1, with D possibly matching TRBD1 (6 bases). Germline V gene data show CDR1 as DFQATT and CDR2 as SNEGSKA (reference sequence). Trimming cost V 3 bases and J 3 bases, with 11 bases left between them. This CDR3 has 13 residues.

The chain uses TRBV11-2 and TRBJ2-7; 9 bases line up with TRBD1. The trim removed 4 bases at V and 1 base at J, leaving 8 bases unmatched. CDR3 length: 16 residues. Germline V lookup: CDR1 SGHAT, CDR2 FQNNGV. Here the CDR3 DNA reads TGTGCCAGCAGCTACAATATAGGACAGGGGTCCTACGAGCAGTACTTC. Amino acid sequence: CASSYNIGQGSYEQYF. The whole variable domain, filled in from reference TRBV11-2 and TRBJ2-7, reads EAGVAQSPRYKIIEKRQSVAFWCNPISGHATLYWYQQILGQGPKLLIQFQNNGVVDDSQLPKDRFSAERLKGVDSTLKIQPAKLEDSAVYLCASSYNIGQGSYEQYFGPGTRLTVT.

This clone appeared a few times. At one end, the junction sequence differs from germline, possibly due to a read error. This sequence joins TRBV19 and TRBJ1-5, with a tentative D call TRBD1 (6 bases). CDR3 size: 14 residues. Germline V gene sequence: CDR1 LNHDA, CDR2 SQIVND (reference sequence). The DNA of the CDR3 is TGTGCCAGTAGTTTAGACAGGTACAATCAGCCCCAGCATTTT. Its translation is CASSLDRYNQPQHF.

The count of this clone is one. This rearrangement joins TRBV29-1 to TRBJ2-1; possibly TRBD1 for D (6 bases). The CDR3 totals 13 residues. CDR1 SQVTM and CDR2 ANQGSEA come from the germline V gene. Trimming stripped 3 bases from V and 6 bases from J, with 12 bases between. CDR3 in DNA: TGCAGCGTTGACCTACAGGGTATCAATGAGCAGTTCTTC. This encodes CSVDLQGINEQFF.

J is TRBJ2-7 and V is TRBV15, with D possibly being TRBD2 (7 bases). The CDR3 consists of 15 residues. With 3 bases removed from V and 2 bases from J, the gap between germline ends came to 14 bases. Germline lookup yields CDR1 LNHNV and CDR2 YYDKDF (reference sequence). The CDR3: CATSRAGGAPYEQYF. As DNA, the CDR3 is TGTGCCACCAGCAGGGCTGGGGGGGCCCCCTACGAGCAGTACTTC.

This chain links TRBV6-1 with TRBJ2-3; 10 bases are shared with TRBD1. In germline, CDR1 is MNHNS, CDR2 SASEGT. This CDR3 has 15 amino acids. V lost 2 bases to trimming and J lost 4 bases; unmatched junction nucleotides: 3. The CDR3 region has the DNA TGTGCCAGCAGTGAACCGGGACAGGGGCCAGATACGCAGTATTTT. Translating it yields CASSEPGQGPDTQYF.

This clone was found once. The identical CDR3 is also encoded by other nucleotide sequences in the sample. This sequence joins TRBV7-6 and TRBJ1-6; 8 bases line up with TRBD1. Germline lookup yields CDR1 SGHVS and CDR2 FNYEAQ. There are 15 residues in the CDR3. The V segment lost 4 bases and the J segment 6 bases; nucleotides outside the gene matches: 5. Here the CDR3 reads CASSSGQGLNSPLHF. CDR3 DNA sequence: TGTGCCAGCAGCTCTGGACAGGGTCTTAATTCACCCCTCCACTTT.

This clone was observed a handful of times. This chain uses TRBV7-2 with TRBJ2-3; no firm D call. The V and J ends lost 5 bases and 0 bases respectively, with 18 bases between them. The CDR3 runs to 17 residues. The germline V gene has CDR1 SGHTA and CDR2 FQGNSA. The CDR3 DNA is TGTGCCAGCAGCCCTACCAACCCCGGTGCTAGCACAGATACGCAGTATTTT. It specifies CASSPTNPGASTDTQYF.

The chain has TRBV29-1 and TRBJ2-1; D is possibly TRBD1 (5 bases). The germline V gene encodes CDR1 SQVTM and CDR2 ANQGSEA. Trimming cost V 6 bases and J 6 bases, with 15 bases left between them. The CDR3 runs to 13 residues. CDR3 residues: CSVLRANVNEQFF. In DNA, the CDR3 is TGCAGCGTCCTCAGGGCAAATGTCAATGAGCAGTTCTTC.

The J gene is TRBJ2-5, the V gene TRBV28; TRBD1 agrees at 10 bases. CDR1 and CDR2 (germline): MDHEN, SYDVKM. V lost 0 bases, J lost 5 bases, and 3 bases stayed unmatched. CDR3 length: 15 residues. CDR3 nucleotide sequence: TGTGCCAGCAGTTTATGGGGACAGGGGATCGAGACCCAGTACTTC. Its translation is CASSLWGQGIETQYF. The whole variable domain, remainder taken from reference TRBV28 and TRBJ2-5, is DVKVTQSSRYLVKRTGEKVFLECVQDMDHENMFWYRQDPGLGLRLIYFSYDVKMKEKGDIPEGYSVSREKKERFSLILESASTNQTSMYLCASSLWGQGIETQYFGPGTRLLVL.

The chain has TRBV12-5 and TRBJ1-2, with D possibly matching TRBD1 (6 bases). V lost 8 bases and J 0 bases, leaving 10 bases between the germline ends. This CDR3 spans 13 amino acids. Germline V gives CDR1 LGHNT, CDR2 FRNRAP. The DNA of the CDR3 is TGTGCTAGTAGCTCAGGGGCTAACTATGGCTACACCTTC. Protein sequence: CASSSGANYGYTF.

V gene TRBV4-2 combines with J gene TRBJ2-1; 12 nucleotides line up with TRBD2. Per germline, CDR1 LGHNA and CDR2 YNFKEQ. The junction had 7 bases not matched to a gene; V was cut back by 0 bases and J by 7 bases. This CDR3 comprises 17 residues. For the CDR3, the DNA is TGTGCCAGCAGCCAAGATCTAGCGGGGGGGCAGAGGAATGAGCAGTTCTTC. This sequence encodes CASSQDLAGGQRNEQFF.

The V and J genes are TRBV5-1 and TRBJ1-5; 7 bases are a match to TRBD1. CDR1 is SGHRS and CDR2 is YFSETQ in the germline V gene. V lost 0 bases to trimming and J lost 6 bases; unmatched junction nucleotides: 3. This CDR3 has 14 residues. DNA of the CDR3: TGCGCCAGCAGCTTGGCCGGGGACAGTCAGCCCCAGCATTTT. It specifies CASSLAGDSQPQHF.

V is TRBV9 and J is TRBJ1-2; 7 nucleotides agree with TRBD1. V lost 6 bases to trimming and J lost 3 bases; unmatched junction nucleotides: 8. The CDR3 loop spans 14 amino acids. Germline CDR1 SGDLS, CDR2 YYNGEE. DNA of the CDR3: TGTGCCAGCACTATCGGGCAGGGGGACTATGGCTACACCTTC. Translation: CASTIGQGDYGYTF. Looking up the rest from reference TRBV9 and TRBJ1-2 gives the full variable domain: DSGVTQTPKHLITATGQRVTLRCSPRSGDLSVYWYQQSLDQGLQFLIQYYNGEERAKGNILERFSAQQFPDLHSELNLSSLELGDSALYFCASTIGQGDYGYTFGSGTRLTVV.

The rearrangement links TRBV10-2 to TRBJ2-5; 10 bases are shared with TRBD2. Germline lookup yields CDR1 WSHSY and CDR2 SAAADI. Germline trimming cut 6 bases from V and 5 bases from J; bases unmatched to any gene: 9. CDR3 size: 15 residues. CDR3 sequence reads: CASRQSGTSAETQYF. The CDR3 DNA reads TGCGCCAGCAGACAATCCGGGACTAGCGCGGAGACCCAGTACTTC.

The chain recombines TRBV28 with TRBJ2-1; TRBD1 might be the D (6 bases). Trimming cost V 3 bases and J 6 bases, with 9 bases left between them. The CDR3 is 13 residues long. Germline CDR1 is MDHEN and CDR2 is SYDVKM. The CDR3 loop is CASSFKGVNEQFF. The CDR3 bases are TGTGCCAGCAGTTTTAAGGGGGTCAATGAGCAGTTCTTC.

The V call is TRBV10-3, the J call TRBJ2-1; TRBD2 matches 9 bases. The germline gives CDR1 ENHRY, CDR2 SYGVKD. Trimming at V came to 4 bases and at J to 0 bases, leaving 4 bases not matched to a gene. This CDR3 contains 16 residues. The CDR3 DNA follows: TGTGCCATCAGTGTTAGCGGGGGTGGCTCCTACAATGAGCAGTTCTTC. This gives the protein CAISVSGGGSYNEQFF.

V gene TRBV7-2 combines with J gene TRBJ2-3; no clear D. The V and J ends lost 5 bases and 4 bases respectively, with 13 bases between them. The germline CDR1 and CDR2 sequences are SGHTA and FQGNSA. The CDR3 has 14 amino acids. Here the CDR3 DNA reads TGTGCCAGCAGCGCAGACGGCGGCCCAGATACGCAGTATTTT. Residues: CASSADGGPDTQYF.